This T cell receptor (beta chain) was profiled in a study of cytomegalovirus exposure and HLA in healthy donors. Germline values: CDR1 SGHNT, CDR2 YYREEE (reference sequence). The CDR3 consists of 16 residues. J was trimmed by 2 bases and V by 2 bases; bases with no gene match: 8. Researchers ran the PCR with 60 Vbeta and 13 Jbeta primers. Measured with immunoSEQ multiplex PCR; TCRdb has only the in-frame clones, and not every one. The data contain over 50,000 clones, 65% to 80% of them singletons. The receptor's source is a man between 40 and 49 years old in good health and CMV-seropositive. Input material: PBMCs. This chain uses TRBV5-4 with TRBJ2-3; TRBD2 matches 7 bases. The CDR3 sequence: CASSLTGGLITDTQYF. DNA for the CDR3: TGTGCCAGCAGCTTAACGGGGGGACTAATCACAGATACGCAGTATTTT.